A single sample is the source of the 24 T cell receptor beta chains below, sequenced in a study of T-cell memory formation after mild COVID-19. Via MiXCR, TCRdb re-called the 5' RACE reads, giving one row per CDR3 protein. The sample consists of 45,000 to 65,000 distinct CDR3 sequences, more than 8% of them appearing once. The sample comprised PBMCs or a T cell subset sorted from them (not recorded which). The receptors derive from a young man who had mild COVID-19 (a few samples of this study predate the infection). Cell type and time point are not known.

This clonotype has a count of ten or more. This chain connects TRBV7-2 to TRBJ2-7; 7 nucleotides align to TRBD1. The CDR3 is 15 amino acids. With V trimmed by 6 bases and J by 3 bases, 11 bases remained unmatched. Germline CDR1 reads SGHTA; CDR2 reads FQGNSA. The CDR3 sequence: CASSSRDRTFYEQYF. The CDR3 DNA sequence: TGTGCCAGCAGTTCAAGGGACAGAACCTTCTACGAGCAGTACTTC.

This clonotype has more than one count but fewer than ten. The chain's CDR3 is CASSLESGLISGANVLTF. CDR3 DNA: TGTGCCAGCAGCTTGGAGTCGGGGCTCATCTCTGGGGCCAACGTCCTGACTTTC. The V gene is TRBV5-6, the J gene TRBJ2-6; perhaps D is TRBD1 or TRBD2 (5 bases each). Trimming stripped 0 bases from V and 0 bases from J, with 13 bases between. The CDR3 has 18 amino acids. In germline, CDR1 is SGHDT, CDR2 YYEEEE.

This clonotype was seen only a few times. The V call is TRBV2, the J call TRBJ2-2; D is undetermined. The ends were cut back, 4 bases at V and 4 bases at J, with 13 bases in the middle. This CDR3 has 15 amino acids. Looked up from germline, CDR1 is SNHLY and CDR2 is FYNNEI. DNA for the CDR3: TGTGCCAGCAGTGGGTTCGGCGGACCCACCGGGGAGCTGTTTTTT. It codes for CASSGFGGPTGELFF.

The sample holds a few counts of this clonotype. The chain links TRBV6-4 to TRBJ2-4; no reliable D call. V dropped 2 bases and J dropped 8 bases, with 1 base sitting between them. In germline, CDR1 is MRHNA, CDR2 SNTAGT. The CDR3 contains 10 residues. The CDR3 DNA follows: TGTGCCAGCAGTGACGACATTCAGTACTTC. Translating gives CASSDDIQYF.

V gene TRBV4-1 combines with J gene TRBJ2-5; a weak D match, TRBD2 (5 bases). Trimming took off 2 bases at V and 1 base at J, with 14 bases between the two ends. Germline lookup yields CDR1 MGHRA and CDR2 YSYEKL. This CDR3 spans 16 amino acids. CDR3 coding DNA: TGCGCCAGCAGCCAATTGGCGGGCCCGCTCCAAGAGACCCAGTACTTC. Amino acid sequence: CASSQLAGPLQETQYF.

This clonotype is categorized as medium-sized. The chain carries TRBV7-6 and TRBJ2-5; the D gene is possibly TRBD1 (5 bases). CDR3 size: 14 residues. CDR1 is SGHVS, CDR2 FNYEAQ, per germline. V was pared by 1 base and J by 0 bases, with 6 bases between. The CDR3 sequence: CASSLGTNQETQYF. Here the CDR3 DNA reads TGTGCCAGCAGCTTAGGGACAAACCAAGAGACCCAGTACTTC.

With respect to this clonotype: Germline and junction disagree at one end, which may indicate a read error. The chain links TRBV12-3 or TRBV12-4 to TRBJ2-5; maybe TRBD2 (6 bases). The CDR3 has 14 residues. CDR3 protein: CASSLSLARETKYF. DNA for the CDR3: TGTGCCAGCAGTTTAAGCCTAGCGAGAGAGACCAAGTACTTC.

At least ten counts were recorded for this clonotype. The CDR3 DNA reads TGTGCCAGCAGTTTTGGTGGGAATACGCAGTATTTT. It encodes CASSFGGNTQYF. This rearrangement joins TRBV12-3 or TRBV12-4 to TRBJ2-3; D remains ambiguous. The CDR3 contains 12 residues. Between the trimmed V and J ends, which lost 3 bases and 7 bases, there was a span of 8 bases.

The chain employs TRBV29-1 and TRBJ2-5, with 8 bases matching TRBD1. This CDR3 has 12 residues. V trimming: 4 bases; J trimming: 4 bases; junction bases outside the gene matches: 2. The V gene's germline CDR1 is SQVTM and CDR2 ANQGSEA. CDR3 residues: CSVGQGIETQYF. The DNA of the CDR3 is TGCAGCGTTGGACAGGGGATAGAGACCCAGTACTTC. The complete variable domain, with remaining parts taken from reference TRBV29-1 and TRBJ2-5, reads SAVISQKPSRDICQRGTSLTIQCQVDSQVTMMFWYRQQPGQSLTLIATANQGSEATYESGFVIDKFPISRPNLTFSTLTVSNMSPEDSSIYLCSVGQGIETQYFGPGTRLLVL.

This clonotype occurred many times. The V and J genes are TRBV7-2 and TRBJ1-2; no firm D call. The V end lost 4 bases, the J end lost 5 bases, and 11 bases lay between the germline ends. Germline CDR1 is SGHTA and CDR2 is FQGNSA. This CDR3 is 13 amino acids long. The DNA for the CDR3 is TGTGCCAGCAGCTCCGCAGGCGGGTATGGCTACACCTTC. It specifies CASSSAGGYGYTF.

This clonotype was recorded a few times. This chain connects TRBV7-2 to TRBJ1-4, with 11 positions matching TRBD1. This CDR3 has 14 amino acids. Unmatched junction bases numbered 4, after V lost 7 bases and J lost 6 bases. The germline CDR1 and CDR2 sequences are SGHTA and FQGNSA. CDR3 sequence: CASTPGQGDEKLFF. DNA of the CDR3: TGTGCCAGCACCCCGGGACAGGGGGATGAAAAACTGTTTTTT.

This clonotype was found a few times. The CDR3 loop is CASRERDTEAFF. In DNA form, the CDR3 reads TGTGCCAGCAGAGAGAGGGACACTGAAGCTTTCTTT. This rearrangement joins TRBV7-9 to TRBJ1-1, with D unresolved. The CDR3 length is 12 residues. CDR1 is SEHNR, CDR2 FQNEAQ, per germline (reference sequence). The V and J ends lost 6 bases and 3 bases respectively, with 8 bases between them. The full variable domain, in which reference TRBV7-9 and TRBJ1-1 provide the parts outside the CDR3, is DTGVSQNPRHKITKRGQNVTFRCDPISEHNRLYWYRQTLGQGPEFLTYFQNEAQLEKSRLLSDRFSAERPKGSFSTLEIQRTEQGDSAMYLCASRERDTEAFFGQGTRLTVV.

The rearrangement joins TRBV28 to TRBJ2-1; 10 nucleotides match TRBD1. The CDR3 consists of 13 residues. V was pared by 7 bases and J by 9 bases, with 6 bases of the junction left unmatched. Looked up from germline, CDR1 is MDHEN and CDR2 is SYDVKM. In DNA form, the CDR3 reads TGTGCCAGCACAGCAGGACAGGGGGGTGAGCAGTTCTTC. This gives the protein CASTAGQGGEQFF. Variable domain in full (rest from reference TRBV28 and TRBJ2-1): DVKVTQSSRYLVKRTGEKVFLECVQDMDHENMFWYRQDPGLGLRLIYFSYDVKMKEKGDIPEGYSVSREKKERFSLILESASTNQTSMYLCASTAGQGGEQFFGPGTRLTVL.

This clonotype was seen a few times. The V and J genes are TRBV7-9 and TRBJ1-1; the D is unclear. Germline CDR1 is SEHNR and CDR2 is FQNEAQ (reference sequence). This CDR3 is built from 15 residues. Trimming left V 5 bases short and J 1 base short, with 14 bases between. The chain's CDR3 is CASSRGGLSNTEAFF. The CDR3, as DNA: TGTGCCAGCAGCCGAGGAGGGCTTTCGAACACTGAAGCTTTCTTT.

Remarks on this clonotype: This likely comes from a read error, as the CDR3 has no conserved phenylalanine or tryptophan at its end. The DNA is omitted, as the CDR3 cannot be located on it reliably, and the CDR3 follows TCRdb's listing. This chain connects TRBV12-3 or TRBV12-4 to TRBJ2-1; the table's D gene call, TRBD1, was not cross checked with the DNA. The CDR3 contains 12 residues when both ends are counted. The CDR3 protein is CASSLGRGPPGL.

The chain links TRBV7-2 to TRBJ2-1; 12 bases are shared with TRBD2. Germline lookup yields CDR1 SGHTA and CDR2 FQGNSA. The CDR3 loop spans 17 amino acids. The J segment lost 8 bases and the V segment lost 2 bases, leaving 10 bases of the junction unmatched. Here the CDR3 DNA reads TGTGCCAGCAGCTTATCAGTTCTAGCGGGGGGGCGCGATGAGCAGTTCTTC. This gives the protein CASSLSVLAGGRDEQFF.

This chain uses TRBV20-1 with TRBJ2-7; 8 positions match TRBD2. Trimming cost V 3 bases and J 0 bases; bases outside gene matches: 4. The CDR3 covers 14 residues. Germline assignment: CDR1 DFQATT and CDR2 SNEGSKA (reference sequence). The CDR3 protein is CSARSGGPSYEQYV. CDR3 coding DNA: TGCAGTGCTAGGAGCGGGGGTCCCTCCTACGAGCAGTACGTC.

The chain employs TRBV7-8 and TRBJ2-1, with no clear D. This CDR3 is built from 16 residues. Between the trimmed V and J ends, which lost 0 bases and 3 bases, there was a span of 12 bases. The germline V gene encodes CDR1 SGHVS and CDR2 FQNEAQ. In nucleotides, the CDR3 is TGTGCCAGCAGCTTAGCGCCAGTGCTACTCTACAATGAGCAGTTCTTC. This codes for CASSLAPVLLYNEQFF.

In DNA form, the CDR3 reads TGTGCCAGCAGTCCGTTGGGGGGGCGAGGGAACACTGAAGCTTTCTTT. Translated: CASSPLGGRGNTEAFF. This chain connects TRBV6-1 to TRBJ1-1, with D possibly matching TRBD1 (6 bases). V was cut by 5 bases and J by 1 base, with 17 bases left in between. The CDR3 sequence is 16 residues long. Germline CDR1 and CDR2: MNHNS and SASEGT.

This clonotype came up many times. This rearrangement joins TRBV4-3 to TRBJ1-5; D not resolved. This CDR3 comprises 15 residues. Per the germline V gene, CDR1 is LGHNA and CDR2 is YSLEER. V lost 4 bases and J 0 bases, leaving 10 bases between the germline ends. The CDR3 DNA is TGCGCCAGCAGCCTTAGCGCAGTTAGCAATCAGCCCCAGCATTTT. Translating gives CASSLSAVSNQPQHF.

The rearrangement joins TRBV5-1 to TRBJ2-3, with D possibly being TRBD2 (6 bases). In germline, CDR1 is SGHRS, CDR2 YFSETQ. The CDR3 loop spans 13 amino acids. Trimming pared 1 base from V and 6 bases from J, leaving 9 bases between. The CDR3 DNA reads as TGCGCCAGCAGCTTGCAGGCGGGGGATACGCAGTATTTT. It is translated as CASSLQAGDTQYF. Variable domain in full (rest from reference TRBV5-1 and TRBJ2-3): KAGVTQTPRYLIKTRGQQVTLSCSPISGHRSVSWYQQTPGQGLQFLFEYFSETQRNKGNFPGRFSGRQFSNSRSEMNVSTLELGDSALYLCASSLQAGDTQYFGPGTRLTVL.

This clonotype was counted at least ten times. The chain has TRBV5-1 and TRBJ1-2, with D possibly being TRBD1 (6 bases). The CDR3 length is 15 residues. The germline V and J ends were trimmed by 3 bases and 2 bases, with 14 bases remaining between them. Germline loops: CDR1 SGHRS, CDR2 YFSETQ. As DNA, the CDR3 is TGCGCCAGCAGCTCGGAGACAGGACTGAACTATGGCTACACCTTC. Protein: CASSSETGLNYGYTF.

This clonotype was seen at least ten times. The chain has TRBV29-1 and TRBJ2-5, with TRBD2 identical over 11 bases. V dropped 5 bases and J dropped 7; count of bases not matched to a gene: 15. CDR3 length: 16 residues. From germline, CDR1 is SQVTM and CDR2 ANQGSEA. The CDR3 loop reads CSVNLAGGAYKGTQYF. Here the CDR3 DNA reads TGCAGCGTTAATCTAGCGGGGGGCGCTTATAAGGGGACCCAGTACTTC.

V usage is TRBV20-1 and J usage is TRBJ2-3; no clear D gene. V was cut by 0 bases and J by 0 bases, with 7 bases left in between. From germline, CDR1 is DFQATT and CDR2 SNEGSKA (reference sequence). CDR3 length equals 14 residues. Here the CDR3 DNA reads TGCAGTGCTAGAGATCCGGCAAGCACAGATACGCAGTATTTT. Its protein product is CSARDPASTDTQYF.